The clone carrying this T cell receptor beta chain was detected ten times or more. TCRdb passed the 5' RACE reads through MiXCR, listing each CDR3 protein once. The data hold 150,000 to 200,000 distinct CDR3 sequences, with under 15% observed a single time. This CDR3 is built from 13 residues. Germline-derived CDR1 and CDR2 are DFQATT and SNEGSKA (reference sequence). The sample is drawn from a study of CD8 T cells in ankylosing spondylitis. This clonotype was obtained from a female donor with ankylosing spondylitis or in good health (not recorded which). This chain joins TRBV20-1 and TRBJ2-2; no clear D gene. Sequencing was performed on blood, either unsorted or a sorted T cell fraction (not recorded which). CDR3: CIGRKGNTGELFF. In DNA, the CDR3 is TGCATCGGAAGAAAGGGGAACACCGGGGAGCTGTTTTTT.